One sample yielded the 3 T cell receptor beta chains listed below, sequenced in a study. TCRdb independently ran MiXCR on the RT-PCR reads; one entry per CDR3 protein. In the table there are about 680,000 distinct CDR3 sequences, over 12% of which are singletons. The sample taken for sequencing was memory CD4+ T cells from blood. These receptors were collected from a female donor in good health, serving as a healthy control.

This clonotype was detected once. The chain joins TRBV6-1 to TRBJ1-1, with TRBD1 matching 7 bases. Unmatched junction bases numbered 6, after V lost 4 bases and J lost 1 base. Germline V CDR1 and CDR2: MNHNS, SASEGT. The CDR3 runs to 15 residues. The CDR3 DNA reads TGTGCCAGCAGTGGGTACAGGGGCGAGAACACTGAAGCTTTCTTT. Protein: CASSGYRGENTEAFF.

V and J are TRBV5-1 and TRBJ1-2; 9 bases align to TRBD1. This CDR3 spans 15 amino acids. Looked up from germline, CDR1 is SGHRS and CDR2 is YFSETQ. V lost 4 bases and J lost 6; bases outside the gene matches: 10. CDR3 nucleotides: TGCGCCAGCAGCAAGATTCCGGGACAGGGAAATGGCTACACCTTC. Its translation is CASSKIPGQGNGYTF.

V and J are TRBV18 and TRBJ2-1; 7 bases align to TRBD2. Germline loops: CDR1 KGHSH, CDR2 LQKENI. The length of the CDR3 is 13 residues. V dropped 3 bases and J dropped 8; count of bases not matched to a gene: 4. For the CDR3, the DNA is TGTGCCAGCTCACCGACTAGCTGGGATGAGCAGTTCTTC. As protein: CASSPTSWDEQFF. Drawing the rest from reference TRBV18 and TRBJ2-1, the complete variable domain is NAGVMQNPRHLVRRRGQEARLRCSPMKGHSHVYWYRQLPEEGLKFMVYLQKENIIDESGMPKERFSAEFPKEGPSILRIQQVVRGDSAAYFCASSPTSWDEQFFGPGTRLTVL.